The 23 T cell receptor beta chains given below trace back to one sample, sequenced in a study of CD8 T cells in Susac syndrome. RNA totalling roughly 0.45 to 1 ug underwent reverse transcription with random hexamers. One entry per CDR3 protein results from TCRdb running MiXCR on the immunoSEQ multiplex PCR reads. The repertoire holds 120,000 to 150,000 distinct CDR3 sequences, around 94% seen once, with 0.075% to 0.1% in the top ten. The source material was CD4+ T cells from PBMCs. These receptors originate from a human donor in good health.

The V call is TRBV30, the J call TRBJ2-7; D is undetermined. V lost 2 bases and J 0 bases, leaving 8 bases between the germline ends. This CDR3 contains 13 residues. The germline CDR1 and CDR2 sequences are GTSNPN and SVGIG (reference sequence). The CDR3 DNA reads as TGTGCCTGGAGTTTAGGGATCTCCTACGAGCAGTACTTC. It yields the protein CAWSLGISYEQYF.

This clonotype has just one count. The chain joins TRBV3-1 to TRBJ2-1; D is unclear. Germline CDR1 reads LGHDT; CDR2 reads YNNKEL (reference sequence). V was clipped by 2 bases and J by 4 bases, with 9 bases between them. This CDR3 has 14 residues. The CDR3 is CASSQFNGYNEQFF. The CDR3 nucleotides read TGTGCCAGCAGCCAATTCAACGGGTACAATGAGCAGTTCTTC.

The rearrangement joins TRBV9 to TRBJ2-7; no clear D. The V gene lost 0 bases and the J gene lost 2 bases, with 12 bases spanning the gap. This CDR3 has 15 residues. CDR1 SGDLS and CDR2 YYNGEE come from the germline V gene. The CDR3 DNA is TGTGCCAGCAGCGTAGACTCAGCAGGCACCTACGAGCAGTACTTC. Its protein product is CASSVDSAGTYEQYF.

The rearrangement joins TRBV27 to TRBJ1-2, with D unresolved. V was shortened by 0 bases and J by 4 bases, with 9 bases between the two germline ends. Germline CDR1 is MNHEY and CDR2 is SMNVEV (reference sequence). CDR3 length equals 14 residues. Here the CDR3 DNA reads TGTGCCAGCAGTTTATCGTGGCAGACCTATGGCTACACCTTC. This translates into CASSLSWQTYGYTF.

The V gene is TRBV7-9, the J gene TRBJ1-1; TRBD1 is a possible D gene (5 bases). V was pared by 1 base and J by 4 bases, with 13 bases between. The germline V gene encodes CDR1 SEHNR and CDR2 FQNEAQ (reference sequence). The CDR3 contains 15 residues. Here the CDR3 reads CASSLVAGSATEAFF. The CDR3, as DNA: TGTGCCAGCAGCTTAGTAGCAGGGTCGGCCACTGAAGCTTTCTTT.

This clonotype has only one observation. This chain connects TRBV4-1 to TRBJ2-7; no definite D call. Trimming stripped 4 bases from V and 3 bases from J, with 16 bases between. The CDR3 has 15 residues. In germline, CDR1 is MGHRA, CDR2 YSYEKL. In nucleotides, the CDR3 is TGCGCCAGCAGCCTCCCTCTGGACCCGCACTACGAGCAGTACTTC. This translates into CASSLPLDPHYEQYF.

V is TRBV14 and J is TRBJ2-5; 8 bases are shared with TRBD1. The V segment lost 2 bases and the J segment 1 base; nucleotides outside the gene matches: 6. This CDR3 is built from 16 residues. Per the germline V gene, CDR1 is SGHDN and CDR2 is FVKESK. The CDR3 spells CASSQWGTGPQETQYF. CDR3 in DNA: TGTGCCAGCAGCCAATGGGGGACAGGACCCCAAGAGACCCAGTACTTC.

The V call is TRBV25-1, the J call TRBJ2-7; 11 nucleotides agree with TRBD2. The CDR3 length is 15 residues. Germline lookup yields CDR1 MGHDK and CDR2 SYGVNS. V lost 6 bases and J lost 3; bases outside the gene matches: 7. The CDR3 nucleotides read TGTGCCAGCAGCGTACTAGCGGGAGCCATCTACGAGCAGTACTTC. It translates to CASSVLAGAIYEQYF.

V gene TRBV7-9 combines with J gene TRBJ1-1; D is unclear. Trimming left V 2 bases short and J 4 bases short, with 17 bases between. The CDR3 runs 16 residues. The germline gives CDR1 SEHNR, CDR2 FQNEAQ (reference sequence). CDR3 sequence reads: CASSLTGGKGGTEAFF. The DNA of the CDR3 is TGTGCCAGCAGCTTAACGGGAGGCAAAGGAGGCACTGAAGCTTTCTTT.

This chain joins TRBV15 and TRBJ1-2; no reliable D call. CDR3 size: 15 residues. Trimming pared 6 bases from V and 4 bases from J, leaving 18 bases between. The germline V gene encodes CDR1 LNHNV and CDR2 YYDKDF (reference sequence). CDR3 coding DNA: TGTGCCACCAGGGAACAGTCGGTTTCACCCTATGGCTACACCTTC. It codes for CATREQSVSPYGYTF.

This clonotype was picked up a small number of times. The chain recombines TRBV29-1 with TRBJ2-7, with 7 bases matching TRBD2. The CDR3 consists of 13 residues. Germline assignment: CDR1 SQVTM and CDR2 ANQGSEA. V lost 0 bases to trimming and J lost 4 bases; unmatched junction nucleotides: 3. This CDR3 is CSVEETSKYEQYF. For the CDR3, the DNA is TGCAGCGTTGAAGAGACTAGCAAGTACGAGCAGTACTTC.

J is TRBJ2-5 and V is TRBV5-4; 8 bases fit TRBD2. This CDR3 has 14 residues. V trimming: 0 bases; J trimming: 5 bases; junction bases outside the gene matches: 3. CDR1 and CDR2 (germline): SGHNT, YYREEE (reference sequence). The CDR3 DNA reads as TGTGCCAGCAGCTTGGTCGAGCGGGGGGAGACCCAGTACTTC. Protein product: CASSLVERGETQYF. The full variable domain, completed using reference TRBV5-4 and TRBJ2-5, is ETGVTQSPTHLIKTRGQQVTLRCSSQSGHNTVSWYQQALGQGPQFIFQYYREEENGRGNFPPRFSGLQFPNYSSELNVNALELDDSALYLCASSLVERGETQYFGPGTRLLVL.

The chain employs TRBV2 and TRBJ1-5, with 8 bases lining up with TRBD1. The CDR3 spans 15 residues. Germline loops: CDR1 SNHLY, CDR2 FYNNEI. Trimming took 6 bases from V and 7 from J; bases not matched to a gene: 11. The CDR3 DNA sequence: TGTGCCAGCAGCCCCGGCGACAGGGGAGGACAGCCCCAGCATTTT. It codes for CASSPGDRGGQPQHF.

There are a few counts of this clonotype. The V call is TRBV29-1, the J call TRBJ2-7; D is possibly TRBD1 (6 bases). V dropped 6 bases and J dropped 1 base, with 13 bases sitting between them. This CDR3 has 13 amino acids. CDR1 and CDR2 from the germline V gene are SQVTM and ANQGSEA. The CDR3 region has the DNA TGCAGCGTCCGGGACACCGGTTCCTACGAGCAGTACTTC. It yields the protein CSVRDTGSYEQYF.

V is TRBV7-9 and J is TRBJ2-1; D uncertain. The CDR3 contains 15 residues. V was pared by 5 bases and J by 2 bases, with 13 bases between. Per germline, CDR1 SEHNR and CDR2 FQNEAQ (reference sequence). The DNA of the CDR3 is TGTGCCAGCAGCCATCAACCGGCTACCTACAATGAGCAGTTCTTC. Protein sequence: CASSHQPATYNEQFF.

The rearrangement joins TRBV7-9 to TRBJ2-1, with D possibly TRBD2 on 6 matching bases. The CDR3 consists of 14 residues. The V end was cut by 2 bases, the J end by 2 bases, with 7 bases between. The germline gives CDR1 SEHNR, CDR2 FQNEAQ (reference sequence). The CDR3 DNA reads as TGTGCCAGCAGCTTATTAGCGGCCTACAATGAGCAGTTCTTC. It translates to CASSLLAAYNEQFF.

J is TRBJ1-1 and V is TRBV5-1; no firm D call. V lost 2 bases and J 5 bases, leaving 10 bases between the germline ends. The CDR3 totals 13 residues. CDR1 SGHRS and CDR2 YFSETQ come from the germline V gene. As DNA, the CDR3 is TGCGCCAGCAGCTTTTCCGGGGAGACTGAAGCTTTCTTT. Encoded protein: CASSFSGETEAFF.

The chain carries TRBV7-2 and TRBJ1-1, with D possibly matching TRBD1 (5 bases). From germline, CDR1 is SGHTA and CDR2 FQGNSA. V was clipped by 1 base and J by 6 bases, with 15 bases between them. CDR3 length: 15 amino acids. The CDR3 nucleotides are TGTGCCAGCAGCTTAGTGTGGGGCTTAGTCGCTGAAGCTTTCTTT. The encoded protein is CASSLVWGLVAEAFF.

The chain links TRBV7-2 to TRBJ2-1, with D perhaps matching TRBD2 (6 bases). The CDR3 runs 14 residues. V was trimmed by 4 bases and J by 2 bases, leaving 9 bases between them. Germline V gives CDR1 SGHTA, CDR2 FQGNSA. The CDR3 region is CASSYPGAYNEQFF. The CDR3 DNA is TGTGCCAGCAGCTACCCGGGGGCCTACAATGAGCAGTTCTTC.

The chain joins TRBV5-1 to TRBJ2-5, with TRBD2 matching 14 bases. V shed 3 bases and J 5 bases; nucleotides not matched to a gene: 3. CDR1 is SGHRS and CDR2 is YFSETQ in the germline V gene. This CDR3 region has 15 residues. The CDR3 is CASSSGTSGSETQYF. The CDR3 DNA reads TGCGCCAGCAGCTCTGGGACTAGCGGGAGTGAGACCCAGTACTTC.

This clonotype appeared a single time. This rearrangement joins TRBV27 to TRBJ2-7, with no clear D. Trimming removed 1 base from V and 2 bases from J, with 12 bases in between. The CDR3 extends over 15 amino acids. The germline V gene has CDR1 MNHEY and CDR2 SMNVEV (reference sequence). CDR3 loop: CASSLYSGVPYEQYF. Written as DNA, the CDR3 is TGTGCCAGCAGTTTATACTCAGGAGTTCCCTACGAGCAGTACTTC.

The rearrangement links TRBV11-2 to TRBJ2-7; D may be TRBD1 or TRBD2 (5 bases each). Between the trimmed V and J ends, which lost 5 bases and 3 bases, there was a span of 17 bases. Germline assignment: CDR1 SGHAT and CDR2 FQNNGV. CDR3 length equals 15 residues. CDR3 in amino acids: CASSPRPGTDYEQYF. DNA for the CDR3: TGTGCCAGCAGCCCCAGACCCGGGACGGACTACGAGCAGTACTTC.

In nucleotides, the CDR3 is TGCGCCAGCTTCAACAGGGGGACGGGGTTCTATGGCTACACCTTC. This encodes CASFNRGTGFYGYTF. The chain uses TRBV5-1 and TRBJ1-2, with 8 positions matching TRBD1. J gave up 4 bases and V 7 bases, and 12 bases lay outside the gene matches. The V gene's germline CDR1 is SGHRS and CDR2 YFSETQ. CDR3 length: 15 residues. Full variable domain (outside the CDR3, taken from reference TRBV5-1 and TRBJ1-2): KAGVTQTPRYLIKTRGQQVTLSCSPISGHRSVSWYQQTPGQGLQFLFEYFSETQRNKGNFPGRFSGRQFSNSRSEMNVSTLELGDSALYLCASFNRGTGFYGYTFGSGTRLTVV.